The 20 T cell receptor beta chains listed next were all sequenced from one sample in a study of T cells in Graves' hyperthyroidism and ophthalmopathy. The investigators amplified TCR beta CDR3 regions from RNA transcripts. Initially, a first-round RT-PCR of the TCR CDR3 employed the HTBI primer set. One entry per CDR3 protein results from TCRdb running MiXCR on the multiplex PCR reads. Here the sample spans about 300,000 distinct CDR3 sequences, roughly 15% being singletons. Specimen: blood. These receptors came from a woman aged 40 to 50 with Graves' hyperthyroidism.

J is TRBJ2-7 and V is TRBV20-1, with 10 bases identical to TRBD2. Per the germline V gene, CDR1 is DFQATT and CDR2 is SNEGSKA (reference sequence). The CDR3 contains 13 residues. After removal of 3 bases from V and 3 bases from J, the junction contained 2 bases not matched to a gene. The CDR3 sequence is CSARASGSYEQYF. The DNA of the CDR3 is TGCAGTGCTAGGGCTAGCGGGAGCTACGAGCAGTACTTC.

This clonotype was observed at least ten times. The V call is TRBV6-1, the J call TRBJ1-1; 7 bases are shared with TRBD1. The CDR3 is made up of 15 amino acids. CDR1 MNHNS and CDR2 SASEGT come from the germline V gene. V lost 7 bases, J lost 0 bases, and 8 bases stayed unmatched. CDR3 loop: CASILNRGLNTEAFF. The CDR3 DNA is TGTGCCAGCATCCTAAACAGGGGCTTGAACACTGAAGCTTTCTTT.

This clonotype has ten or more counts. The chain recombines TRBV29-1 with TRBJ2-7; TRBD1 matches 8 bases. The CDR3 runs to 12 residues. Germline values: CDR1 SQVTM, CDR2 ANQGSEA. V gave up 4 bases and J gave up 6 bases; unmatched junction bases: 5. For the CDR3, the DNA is TGCAGCGTTGGGACAGGGTCTATCGAGCAGTACTTC. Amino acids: CSVGTGSIEQYF.

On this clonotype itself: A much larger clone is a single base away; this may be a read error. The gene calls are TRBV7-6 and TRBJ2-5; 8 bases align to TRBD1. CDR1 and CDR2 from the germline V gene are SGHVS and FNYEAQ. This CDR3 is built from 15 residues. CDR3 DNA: TGTGCCAGCAGCTTATTCCCCAGGGGGCCGGAGACCCAGCACTTC. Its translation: CASSLFPRGPETQHF. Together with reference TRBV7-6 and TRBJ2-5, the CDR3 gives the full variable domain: GAGVSQSPRYKVTKRGQDVALRCDPISGHVSLYWYRQALGQGPEFLTYFNYEAQQDKSGLPNDRFSAERPEGSISTLTIQRTEQRDSAMYRCASSLFPRGPETQHFGPGTRLLVL.

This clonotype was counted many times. The CDR3 DNA is TGTGCCAGCAGTTTGGGGAGGGCAGGCTATGGCTACACCTTC. It specifies CASSLGRAGYGYTF. This chain joins TRBV28 and TRBJ1-2; D gene uncertain. V shed 3 bases and J shed 4 bases, with 12 bases lying between them. The CDR3 has 14 amino acids. Germline CDR1 and CDR2: MDHEN and SYDVKM.

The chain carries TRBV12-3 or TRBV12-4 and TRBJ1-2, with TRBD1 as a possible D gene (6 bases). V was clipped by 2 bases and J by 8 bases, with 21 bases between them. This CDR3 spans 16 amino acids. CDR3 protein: CASSLPRKGGRYGYTF. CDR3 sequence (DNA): TGTGCCAGCAGTTTACCCCGGAAGGGGGGACGCTACGGCTACACCTTC.

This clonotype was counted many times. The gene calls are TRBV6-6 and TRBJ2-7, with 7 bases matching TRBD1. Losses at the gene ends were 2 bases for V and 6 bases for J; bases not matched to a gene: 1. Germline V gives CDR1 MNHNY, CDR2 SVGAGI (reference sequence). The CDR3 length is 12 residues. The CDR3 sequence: CASSYQGVEQYF. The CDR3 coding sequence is TGTGCCAGCAGTTACCAGGGGGTCGAGCAGTACTTC.

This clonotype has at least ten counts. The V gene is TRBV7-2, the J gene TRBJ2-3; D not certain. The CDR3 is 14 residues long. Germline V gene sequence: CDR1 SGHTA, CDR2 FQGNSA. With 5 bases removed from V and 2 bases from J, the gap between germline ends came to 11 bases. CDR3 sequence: CASSILVNTDTQYF. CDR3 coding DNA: TGTGCCAGCAGCATTCTAGTGAACACAGATACGCAGTATTTT.

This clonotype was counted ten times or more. The DNA of the CDR3 is TGTGCCAGCTCACCAGCCGGGGTGAAGAATTCACCCCTCCACTTT. This encodes CASSPAGVKNSPLHF. This chain uses TRBV18 with TRBJ1-6; D remains unclear. CDR3 length equals 15 residues. CDR1 is KGHSH and CDR2 is LQKENI in the germline V gene. Trimming removed 2 bases from V and 7 bases from J, with 12 bases in between.

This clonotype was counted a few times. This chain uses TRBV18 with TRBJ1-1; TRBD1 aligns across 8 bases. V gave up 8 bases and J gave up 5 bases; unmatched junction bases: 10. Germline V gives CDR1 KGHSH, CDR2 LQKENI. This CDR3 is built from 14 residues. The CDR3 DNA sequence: TGTGCCAGCGGAGGACAGGGCCGGGGGACTGAAGCTTTCTTT. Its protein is CASGGQGRGTEAFF.

As DNA, the CDR3 is TGTGCCAGCAGCCATAGAGGACAGGTTCCAATGGTTTTTCAGTACTTC. Its translation is CASSHRGQVPMVFQYF. The rearrangement links TRBV5-6 to TRBJ2-4; 7 bases fit TRBD1. This CDR3 has 16 residues. Germline V gives CDR1 SGHDT, CDR2 YYEEEE. The J segment lost 11 bases and the V segment lost 4 bases, leaving 18 bases of the junction unmatched. The full variable domain, in which reference TRBV5-6 and TRBJ2-4 provide the parts outside the CDR3, is DAGVTQSPTHLIKTRGQQVTLRCSPKSGHDTVSWYQQALGQGPQFIFQYYEEEERQRGNFPDRFSGHQFPNYSSELNVNALLLGDSALYLCASSHRGQVPMVFQYFGAGTRLSVL.

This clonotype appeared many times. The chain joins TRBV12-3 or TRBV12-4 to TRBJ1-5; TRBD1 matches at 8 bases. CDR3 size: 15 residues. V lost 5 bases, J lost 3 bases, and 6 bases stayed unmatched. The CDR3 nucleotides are TGTGCCAGCAGTCCCCGGACAGGGTTCAATCAGCCCCAGCATTTT. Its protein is CASSPRTGFNQPQHF.

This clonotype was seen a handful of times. CDR3 sequence reads: CAWSRDQDEQYF. The CDR3 DNA sequence: TGTGCCTGGAGTCGGGACCAGGACGAGCAGTACTTC. The chain is built from TRBV30 and TRBJ2-7, with D possibly called TRBD1 or TRBD2 (5 bases each). The CDR3 length is 12 residues. V dropped 2 bases and J dropped 5 bases, with 10 bases sitting between them. CDR1 and CDR2 from the germline V gene are GTSNPN and SVGIG (reference sequence).

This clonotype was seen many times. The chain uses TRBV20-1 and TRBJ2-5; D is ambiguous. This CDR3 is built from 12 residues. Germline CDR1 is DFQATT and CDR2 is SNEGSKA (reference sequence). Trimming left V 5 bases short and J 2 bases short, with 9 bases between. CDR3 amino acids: CSAGTGQETQYF. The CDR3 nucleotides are TGCAGTGCTGGTACTGGACAAGAGACCCAGTACTTC.

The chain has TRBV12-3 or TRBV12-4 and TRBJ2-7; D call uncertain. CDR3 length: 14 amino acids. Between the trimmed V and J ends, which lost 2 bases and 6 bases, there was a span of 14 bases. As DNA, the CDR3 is TGTGCCAGCAGTTTATCCACACAGAACAGCGAGCAGTACTTC. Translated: CASSLSTQNSEQYF.

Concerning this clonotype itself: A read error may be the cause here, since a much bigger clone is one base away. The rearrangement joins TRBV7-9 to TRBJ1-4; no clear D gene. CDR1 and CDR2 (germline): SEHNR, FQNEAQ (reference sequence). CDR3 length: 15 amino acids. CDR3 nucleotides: TGTGCCAGCAGCTTCGCCCCGGCGGCTAATGGAAAACTGTTTTTT. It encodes CASSFAPAANGKLFF. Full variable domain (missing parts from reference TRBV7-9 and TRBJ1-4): DTGVSQNPRHKITKRGQNVTFRCDPISEHNRLYWYRQTLGQGPEFLTYFQNEAQLEKSRLLSDRFSAERPKGSFSTLEIQRTEQGDSAMYLCASSFAPAANGKLFFGSGTQLSVL.

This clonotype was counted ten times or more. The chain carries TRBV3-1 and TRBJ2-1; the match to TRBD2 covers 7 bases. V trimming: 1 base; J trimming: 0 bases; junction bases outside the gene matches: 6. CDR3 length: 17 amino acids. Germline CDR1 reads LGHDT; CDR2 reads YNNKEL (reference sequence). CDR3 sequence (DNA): TGTGCCAGCAGCCAAGGTGGGAGCGGGGTCTCCTACAATGAGCAGTTCTTC. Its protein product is CASSQGGSGVSYNEQFF.

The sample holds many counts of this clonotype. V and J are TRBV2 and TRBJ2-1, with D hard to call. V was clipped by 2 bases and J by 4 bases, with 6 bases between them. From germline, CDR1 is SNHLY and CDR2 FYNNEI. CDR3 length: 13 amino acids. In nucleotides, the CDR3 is TGTGCCAGCAGTGAAAGAGGATACAATGAGCAGTTCTTC. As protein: CASSERGYNEQFF.

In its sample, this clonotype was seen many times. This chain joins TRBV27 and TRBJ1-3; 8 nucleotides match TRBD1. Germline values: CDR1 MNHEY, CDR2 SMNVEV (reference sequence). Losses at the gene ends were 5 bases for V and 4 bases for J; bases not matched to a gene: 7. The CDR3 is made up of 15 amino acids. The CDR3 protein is CASSRDRGGGNTIYF. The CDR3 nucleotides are TGTGCCAGCAGTCGTGACAGGGGAGGCGGAAACACCATATATTTT.

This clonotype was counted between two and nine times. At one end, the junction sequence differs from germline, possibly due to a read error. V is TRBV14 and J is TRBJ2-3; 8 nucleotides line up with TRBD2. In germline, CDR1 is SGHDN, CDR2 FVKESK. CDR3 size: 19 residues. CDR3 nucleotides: TGTACCAGCAGCCAAGATCCAGCGGGAGTTCGGCTTGGGGTAAAGACGCAGTATTTT. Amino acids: CTSSQDPAGVRLGVKTQYF.